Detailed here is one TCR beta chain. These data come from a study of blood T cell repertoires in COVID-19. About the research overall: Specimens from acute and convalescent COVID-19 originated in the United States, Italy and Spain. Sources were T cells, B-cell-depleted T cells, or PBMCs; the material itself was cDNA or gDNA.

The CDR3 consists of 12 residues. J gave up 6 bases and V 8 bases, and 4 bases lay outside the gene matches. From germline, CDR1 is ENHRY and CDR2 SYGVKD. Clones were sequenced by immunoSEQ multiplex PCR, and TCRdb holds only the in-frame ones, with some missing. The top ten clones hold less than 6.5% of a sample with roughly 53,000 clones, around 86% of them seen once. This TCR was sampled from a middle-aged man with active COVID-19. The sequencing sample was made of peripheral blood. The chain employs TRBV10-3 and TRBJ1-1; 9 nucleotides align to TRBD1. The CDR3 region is CAIGQGLSEAFF. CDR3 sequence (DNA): TGTGCCATCGGACAGGGGCTGTCTGAAGCTTTCTTT.